These 9 T cell receptor beta chains were all obtained from the same sample, sequenced in a study of regulatory T cells in long-lasting Graves disease. Time point described: persistent/refractory GD, antithyroid drugs over 5 years with positive TRAb. Researchers made the TCR library from RNA that was extracted from PBMCs. Arm-PCR of CDR3 regions with iRepertoire HTBI primers generated TCR beta libraries. In TCRdb, the multiplex PCR reads were re-called with MiXCR into one record per CDR3 protein. The profile shows a few hundred thousand distinct CDR3 sequences, roughly 21% of them singletons. The sequencing used peripheral blood mononuclear cells (PBMCs), collected when the disease was refractory, from a patient treated with antithyroid drugs. These receptors originate from a female donor with Graves disease.

This clonotype has at least ten counts. The CDR3 loop is CASSLRDGQSPQHF. Written as DNA, the CDR3 is TGTGCCAGCAGCTTGCGTGACGGTCAGTCGCCCCAGCATTTT. V and J are TRBV7-6 and TRBJ1-5; D call uncertain. Per the germline V gene, CDR1 is SGHVS and CDR2 is FNYEAQ. The CDR3 spans 14 residues. Between the trimmed V and J ends, which lost 3 bases and 9 bases, there was a span of 15 bases.

This clonotype was counted a few times. The chain's CDR3 is CASSLVGRAGANVLTF. CDR3 coding DNA: TGTGCCAGCAGCTTAGTAGGCAGGGCCGGGGCCAACGTCCTGACTTTC. The J gene is TRBJ2-6, the V gene TRBV11-1; the D gene is possibly TRBD1 (5 bases). Trimming shortened V by 1 base and J by 4 bases, and 11 bases separated the two germline ends. Germline V gene lookup returns CDR1 SGHAT and CDR2 FQDESV (reference sequence). CDR3 size: 16 residues.

At least ten counts were recorded for this clonotype. V and J are TRBV6-1 and TRBJ1-5; possible D gene TRBD1, 5 bases. The V gene lost 2 bases and the J gene lost 3 bases, with 11 bases spanning the gap. The germline V gene encodes CDR1 MNHNS and CDR2 SASEGT. The CDR3 totals 15 residues. CDR3 region: CASSEFVGLNQPQHF. DNA of the CDR3: TGTGCCAGCAGTGAATTTGTGGGACTCAATCAGCCCCAGCATTTT.

Ten or more counts support this clonotype. The gene calls are TRBV7-9 and TRBJ2-5, with TRBD1 matching over 11 bases. Germline V gene sequence: CDR1 SEHNR, CDR2 FQNEAQ (reference sequence). V dropped 5 bases and J dropped 7; count of bases not matched to a gene: 3. The CDR3 is 13 amino acids. CDR3 nucleotides: TGTGCCAGCAGCCCCGGGACAGGGGGGACCCAGTACTTC. Protein: CASSPGTGGTQYF.

Regarding this clonotype: The junction does not match germline at one end; this may be a read error. The chain employs TRBV6-1 and TRBJ1-4, with no clear D. The CDR3 is 12 amino acids. Germline V gene sequence: CDR1 MNHNS, CDR2 SASEGT. CDR3 sequence: CAGRGGNEKLSF. DNA of the CDR3: TGTGCCGGTCGCGGCGGGAATGAAAAACTGTCTTTT.

This clonotype was detected a few times. The J gene is TRBJ2-7, the V gene TRBV25-1; D not resolved. This CDR3 comprises 16 residues. Germline lookup yields CDR1 MGHDK and CDR2 SYGVNS. V lost 1 base, J lost 2 bases, and 15 bases lay in between. CDR3 DNA sequence: TGTGCCAGCAGTGAATCCCTAGGGTCCCGGACCTACGAGCAGTACTTC. It translates to CASSESLGSRTYEQYF.

This clonotype was counted ten times or more. The rearrangement uses TRBV6-1 and TRBJ1-2; 7 bases align to TRBD1. This CDR3 contains 13 residues. CDR1 and CDR2 from the germline V gene are MNHNS and SASEGT. Losses at the gene ends were 11 bases for V and 7 bases for J; bases not matched to a gene: 13. The CDR3 bases are TGTGCCCTGGGACAGCTTAGGCAAAGTGGCTACACCTTC. Translation: CALGQLRQSGYTF.

Points on this clonotype: An end of the junction differs from the germline gene, which may be a read error. The rearrangement uses TRBV3-1 and TRBJ1-2, with TRBD1 matching over 10 bases. The CDR3 consists of 15 residues. Germline V gene data show CDR1 as LGHDT and CDR2 as YNNKEL (reference sequence). The CDR3 spells CPSSPGDRGNYGYTF. The CDR3 nucleotides are TGTCCCAGCAGCCCTGGGGACAGGGGTAACTATGGCTACACCTTC.

In this sample, this clonotype turned up once. Given a much more abundant clone one base away, this may be a read error. The chain uses TRBV20-1 and TRBJ2-5; D not certain. This CDR3 has 13 residues. Germline V lookup: CDR1 DFQATT, CDR2 SNEGSKA (reference sequence). The V gene lost 0 bases and the J gene lost 4 bases, with 9 bases spanning the gap. CDR3 nucleotides: TGCAGTGCTAGAGAGACGTCGGGAGAGACCCAGTACTTC. It encodes CSARETSGETQYF.